Listed below are T cell receptor beta chains from one sample, sequenced in a study of blood T cell repertoires in COVID-19. Sequencing was performed with immunoSEQ multiplex PCR; in TCRdb, only in-frame clones are kept and a portion is missing. The repertoire holds about 220,000 clones, with around 82% as singletons. Sequenced: peripheral blood. The receptor source for this set is a human donor in a cohort sampled during active COVID-19. The CDR3 runs from the conserved cysteine through the conserved F or W. The D gene is left open where the match is weak. Clone sizes are given selectively: once, few, many, or a class where the clone is expanded.

d_gene: TRBD1
j_gene: TRBJ2-1
abundance: .
v_gene: TRBV9
CDR3nt: TGTGCCAGCAGCGATAGGACAGGGTCCCATGAGCAGTTCTTC
CDR3aa: CASSDRTGSHEQFF

d_gene: TRBD2
j_gene: TRBJ2-2
abundance: few
v_gene: TRBV24-1
CDR3nt: TGTGCCACCACTGGCGGGAGGAGCACCGGGGAGCTGTTTTTT
CDR3aa: CATTGGRSTGELFF

d_gene: .
j_gene: TRBJ1-6
abundance: few
v_gene: TRBV28
CDR3nt: TGTGCCAGCAGATCTCCCCCACAGGGCATCACGGTGTCACCCCTCCACTTT
CDR3aa: CASRSPPQGITVSPLHF

d_gene: TRBD2
j_gene: TRBJ2-2
abundance: .
v_gene: TRBV27
CDR3nt: TGTGCCAGCAGTTTATGGGGACTAGCGGGAACCGGGGAGCTGTTTTTT
CDR3aa: CASSLWGLAGTGELFF

d_gene: .
j_gene: TRBJ1-6
abundance: many
v_gene: TRBV19
CDR3nt: TGTGCCAGTAGTCAACAGGGCAGGGAGTCACCCCTCCACTTT
CDR3aa: CASSQQGRESPLHF

d_gene: TRBD1
j_gene: TRBJ2-5
abundance: .
v_gene: TRBV29-1
CDR3nt: TGCAGCGTTGCTCGCATGGCAGGGGGCCGAGAGACCCAGTACTTC
CDR3aa: CSVARMAGGRETQYF

d_gene: TRBD1
j_gene: TRBJ1-2
abundance: .
v_gene: TRBV2
CDR3nt: TGTGCCAGCAGTGACGGCGGACAGGGTAACTATGGCTACACCTTC
CDR3aa: CASSDGGQGNYGYTF

d_gene: .
j_gene: TRBJ1-6
abundance: .
v_gene: TRBV27
CDR3nt: TGTGCCAGCAGTCTCGAGGGCCTAAGCTCCTATAATTCACCCCTCCACTTT
CDR3aa: CASSLEGLSSYNSPLHF

d_gene: TRBD1
j_gene: TRBJ2-2
abundance: .
v_gene: TRBV11-3
CDR3nt: TGTGCCAGCGGCCGACAGGGGATCACCGGGGAGCTGTTTTTT
CDR3aa: CASGRQGITGELFF

d_gene: .
j_gene: TRBJ1-1
abundance: .
v_gene: TRBV19
CDR3nt: TGTGCCAGTAGTACAACAGCAAACACTGAAGCTTTCTTT
CDR3aa: CASSTTANTEAFF

d_gene: TRBD2
j_gene: TRBJ2-3
abundance: .
v_gene: TRBV7-8
CDR3nt: TGTGCCAGCAGCCGGGACTACAATACGCAGTATTTT
CDR3aa: CASSRDYNTQYF

d_gene: TRBD1
j_gene: TRBJ2-4
abundance: .
v_gene: TRBV4-1
CDR3nt: TGCGCCAGCAGCCTCGGGACAGGGCTGCAAAACATTCAGTACTTC
CDR3aa: CASSLGTGLQNIQYF

d_gene: TRBD1
j_gene: TRBJ1-4
abundance: many
v_gene: TRBV3-1/TRBV3-2
CDR3nt: TGTGCCAGCAGCCAAGACGGGACAGGGCGGCTGTTTTTT
CDR3aa: CASSQDGTGRLFF

d_gene: .
j_gene: TRBJ2-5
abundance: .
v_gene: TRBV10-1
CDR3nt: TGCGCCAGCAGTGAGTCGAGCGGACAAGAGACCCAGTACTTC
CDR3aa: CASSESSGQETQYF

d_gene: TRBD1
j_gene: TRBJ2-7
abundance: .
v_gene: TRBV23-1
CDR3nt: TGCGCCAGCAGTCGGGTAGGGACAGGATACTCCTACGAGCAGTACTTC
CDR3aa: CASSRVGTGYSYEQYF

d_gene: TRBD2
j_gene: TRBJ2-3
abundance: .
v_gene: TRBV5-4
CDR3nt: TGTGCCAGCAGCCCGGTCCGGGGGGCAGATACGCAGTATTTT
CDR3aa: CASSPVRGADTQYF

d_gene: TRBD1
j_gene: TRBJ1-1
abundance: .
v_gene: TRBV2
CDR3nt: TGTGCCAGCAAAATGTTAGGGGGCGCTGCTGAAGCTTTCTTT
CDR3aa: CASKMLGGAAEAFF

d_gene: .
j_gene: TRBJ1-1
abundance: many
v_gene: TRBV19
CDR3nt: TGTGCCAGTAGGCGGGGAGACGGTGAGGACACTGAAGCTTTCTTT
CDR3aa: CASRRGDGEDTEAFF

d_gene: TRBD1
j_gene: TRBJ2-3
abundance: once
v_gene: TRBV18
CDR3nt: TGTGCCAGCTCACCAAGCACAGGGGTTTGGGATACGCAGTATTTT
CDR3aa: CASSPSTGVWDTQYF

d_gene: .
j_gene: TRBJ2-3
abundance: once
v_gene: TRBV5-1
CDR3nt: TGCGCCAGCAGCTTCAGGGATGGAGGGACAGATACGCAGTATTTT
CDR3aa: CASSFRDGGTDTQYF

d_gene: .
j_gene: TRBJ1-1
abundance: .
v_gene: TRBV28
CDR3nt: TGTGCCAGCCGCACAGGAAACGTTAACACTGAAGCTTTCTTT
CDR3aa: CASRTGNVNTEAFF

d_gene: .
j_gene: TRBJ2-2
abundance: .
v_gene: TRBV18
CDR3nt: TGTGCCAGCTCACCCCAGGGGAACACCGGGGAGCTGTTTTTT
CDR3aa: CASSPQGNTGELFF

d_gene: TRBD1
j_gene: TRBJ1-4
abundance: .
v_gene: TRBV19
CDR3nt: TGTGCCAGTAGTATAGCTGGTCAGACAGGGGGGAAAAAACTGTTTTTT
CDR3aa: CASSIAGQTGGKKLFF

d_gene: .
j_gene: TRBJ1-2
abundance: .
v_gene: TRBV3-1/TRBV3-2
CDR3nt: TGTGCCAGCAGCCAGGCAGAGGCTAACTATGGCTACACCTTC
CDR3aa: CASSQAEANYGYTF

d_gene: .
j_gene: TRBJ1-2
abundance: .
v_gene: TRBV5-1
CDR3nt: TGCGCCAGCAGCTTGGCCGGAGGCCCGAATGGCTACACCTTC
CDR3aa: CASSLAGGPNGYTF

d_gene: .
j_gene: TRBJ2-7
abundance: .
v_gene: TRBV11-2
CDR3nt: TGTGCCAGCAGCTCTCGAAGAGGTTACGAGCAGTACTTC
CDR3aa: CASSSRRGYEQYF

d_gene: TRBD1
j_gene: TRBJ1-2
abundance: .
v_gene: TRBV19
CDR3nt: TGTGCCAGTAGTTGGGGACAGGGCGATGGCTACACCTTC
CDR3aa: CASSWGQGDGYTF

d_gene: .
j_gene: TRBJ1-4
abundance: .
v_gene: TRBV20-1
CDR3nt: TGCAGTGCTAGTCTCGGGTCGGGATTCACTAATGAAAAACTGTTTTTT
CDR3aa: CSASLGSGFTNEKLFF

d_gene: TRBD1
j_gene: TRBJ1-2
abundance: .
v_gene: TRBV28
CDR3nt: TGTGCCAGCAGTTACGGGGACAGCTATGGCTACACCTTC
CDR3aa: CASSYGDSYGYTF

d_gene: TRBD1
j_gene: TRBJ1-1
abundance: .
v_gene: TRBV6-5
CDR3nt: TGTGCCAGCAGTATGACAGGGATGGACACTGAAGCTTTCTTT
CDR3aa: CASSMTGMDTEAFF

d_gene: .
j_gene: TRBJ2-2
abundance: few
v_gene: TRBV10-3
CDR3nt: TGTGCCATCGAGGAGGGAGGAGGAACCGGGGAGCTGTTTTTT
CDR3aa: CAIEEGGGTGELFF

d_gene: TRBD1
j_gene: TRBJ1-6
abundance: .
v_gene: TRBV27
CDR3nt: TGTGCCAGCAGTTCCGGGACAGGGTTAGTACCCCTCCACTTT
CDR3aa: CASSSGTGLVPLHF

d_gene: .
j_gene: TRBJ1-5
abundance: .
v_gene: TRBV28
CDR3nt: TGTGCCAGCAGTTTTATCAGGGGTCAGTCCAATCAGCCCCAGCATTTT
CDR3aa: CASSFIRGQSNQPQHF

d_gene: .
j_gene: TRBJ2-1
abundance: .
v_gene: TRBV4-3
CDR3nt: TGCGCCAGCAGCCAAGACCGTTTTTCCTACAATGAGCAGTTCTTC
CDR3aa: CASSQDRFSYNEQFF

d_gene: .
j_gene: TRBJ2-2
abundance: .
v_gene: TRBV21-1
CDR3nt: TGTGCCAGCAGCGGGACACCAACCACCGGGGAGCTGTTTTTT
CDR3aa: CASSGTPTTGELFF

d_gene: .
j_gene: TRBJ1-1
abundance: .
v_gene: TRBV9
CDR3nt: TGTGCCAGCAGCGAAACGACAGTGACTGAAGCTTTCTTT
CDR3aa: CASSETTVTEAFF

d_gene: .
j_gene: TRBJ1-4
abundance: .
v_gene: TRBV6-2/TRBV6-3
CDR3nt: TGTGCCAGCAGTTACGGGGAGGGAGCTAATGAAAAACTGTTTTTT
CDR3aa: CASSYGEGANEKLFF

d_gene: TRBD1
j_gene: TRBJ2-7
abundance: .
v_gene: TRBV5-1
CDR3nt: TGCGCCAGCAGCCTTGCGGGACAGGGGGCCTCCTACGAGCAGTACTTC
CDR3aa: CASSLAGQGASYEQYF

d_gene: TRBD1
j_gene: TRBJ1-5
abundance: many
v_gene: TRBV7-2
CDR3nt: TGTGCCAGCAGCTTAGAGCACAGGGGAGTTGGCAATCAGCCCCAGCATTTT
CDR3aa: CASSLEHRGVGNQPQHF

d_gene: TRBD2
j_gene: TRBJ2-3
abundance: .
v_gene: TRBV6-2/TRBV6-3
CDR3nt: TGTGCCAGCAGTGACGGCCTAGCGGGGGGTTACACAGATACGCAGTATTTT
CDR3aa: CASSDGLAGGYTDTQYF